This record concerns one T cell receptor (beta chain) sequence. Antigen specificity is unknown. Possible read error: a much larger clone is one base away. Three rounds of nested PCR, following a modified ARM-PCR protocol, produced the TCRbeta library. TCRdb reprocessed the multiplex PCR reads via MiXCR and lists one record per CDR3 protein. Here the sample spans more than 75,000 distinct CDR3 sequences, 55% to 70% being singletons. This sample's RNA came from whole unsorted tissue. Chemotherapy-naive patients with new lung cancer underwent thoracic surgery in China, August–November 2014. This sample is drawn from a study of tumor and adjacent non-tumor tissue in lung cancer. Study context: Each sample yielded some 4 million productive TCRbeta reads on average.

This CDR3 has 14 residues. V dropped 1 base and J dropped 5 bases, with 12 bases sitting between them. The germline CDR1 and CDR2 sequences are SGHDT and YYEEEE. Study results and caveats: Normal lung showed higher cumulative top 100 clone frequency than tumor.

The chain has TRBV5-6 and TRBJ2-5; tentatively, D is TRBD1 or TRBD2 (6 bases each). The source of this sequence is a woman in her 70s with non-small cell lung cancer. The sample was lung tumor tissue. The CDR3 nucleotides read TGTGCCAGCAGCTTGTGGCAGGGGACTGAGACCCAGTACTTC. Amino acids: CASSLWQGTETQYF.